The rows below give T cell receptor beta chains drawn from one sample of a study of T cell clonotyping in hematopoietic cell transplantation. Libraries were prepared by immunoSEQ multiplex PCR; TCRdb keeps only in-frame clonotypes and omits some of them. The table lists around 13,000 clones, just under 85% of them singletons. The sequencing here drew on PBMCs, taken 100 days after allogeneic stem cell transplant. The origin of the receptors is a female patient in her forties who had an allogeneic stem cell transplant from a related donor, so T cells may come from the graft donor. Some clones in this sample may be carry-over from other donors' samples. Each CDR3 is given with its conserved first and last residue.

v_call,j_call,cdr3_aa
TRBV6-5,TRBJ2-7,CASSQLAGGPNEQYF
TRBV19,TRBJ1-2,CASLSLQGSYGYTF
TRBV7-3,TRBJ2-3,CASSSRLAGDTQYF
TRBV4-2,TRBJ2-5,CASSQESRGRDTKETQYF
TRBV7-2,TRBJ1-6,CASSQNSPLHF
TRBV5-4,TRBJ2-2,CASSTGLAGYETGELFF
TRBV5-1,TRBJ1-5,CASSCPPDVRNQPQHF
TRBV28,TRBJ2-5,CASSLASPVNQYF
TRBV6-5,TRBJ2-7,CASSSYSAEQYF
TRBV6-1,TRBJ2-7,CASSLDTSYEQYF
TRBV27,TRBJ2-1,CASSPRQTHNEQFF
TRBV4-1,TRBJ1-1,CASSPSQGGMAEAFF
TRBV5-1,.,CASSTGQVTYEQYF
TRBV25-1,TRBJ2-1,CASSGYYNEQFF
TRBV29-1,TRBJ2-2,CSVGDRSNTGELFF
TRBV19,TRBJ2-3,CASSRTGSTDTQYF
TRBV21-1,TRBJ2-2,CASKKNPKRNTGELFF
TRBV2,TRBJ2-1,CASTGQANYNEQFF
TRBV11-3,TRBJ2-1,CASSGNGVPFDNEQFF
TRBV6-4,TRBJ2-3,CASSGTGSTDTQYF
TRBV29-1,TRBJ1-6,CSVGQGLGNSPLHF
TRBV30,TRBJ2-7,CALEGQGQHEQYF
TRBV11-2,TRBJ2-5,CASSAGLLLETQYF
TRBV4-2,TRBJ2-5,CASSQDPSGQGARETQYF
TRBV5-4,TRBJ1-1,CASSPGGGVDMNTEAFF
TRBV30,TRBJ1-2,CAWVLDQGGYTF
TRBV11-1,TRBJ2-7,CASSLLSTPTYEQYF
TRBV5-6,TRBJ2-7,CASSSPGQGYEQYF
TRBV5-4,TRBJ2-4,CASSTSGGQLDIQYF
TRBV10-3,TRBJ2-2,CAISGGRSGELFF
TRBV6-5,TRBJ1-5,CASRARLNQPQHF
TRBV7-9,TRBJ2-2,CASSSPPGQGDTGELFF
TRBV27,TRBJ2-2,CASSGSAGELFF
TRBV5-1,TRBJ2-4,CASSARVGLNIQYF
TRBV14,TRBJ2-7,CASSLRDRGLEQYF
TRBV2,TRBJ1-1,CASRETGTGGSGAFF
TRBV5-4,TRBJ1-5,CASSFGGQPQHF
TRBV29-1,TRBJ1-5,CSVAIGIQGDQPQHF
TRBV6-5,TRBJ2-5,CASRPGLADETQYF
TRBV25-1,TRBJ1-5,CASSEGQRSNQPQHF
TRBV19,TRBJ2-7,CASSTLGAYEQYF